The 21 T cell receptor beta chains given below trace back to one sample, sequenced in a study of T cells in Graves' hyperthyroidism and ophthalmopathy. Amplification targeted TCR beta CDR3 regions from RNA transcripts. The TCR CDR3 was amplified in a first-round RT-PCR using the HTBI primer set. TCRdb redid the calling of the multiplex PCR reads with MiXCR, one entry per CDR3 protein. Among roughly 580,000 distinct CDR3 sequences listed, approximately 14% were seen once. The source material was blood. All receptors come from a woman aged 25 to 45 with Graves' hyperthyroidism that later progressed to Graves' ophthalmopathy.

In its sample, this clonotype was seen many times. The chain recombines TRBV5-6 with TRBJ2-5, with 8 bases matching TRBD1. CDR3 size: 16 residues. Losses at the gene ends were 4 bases for V and 3 bases for J; bases not matched to a gene: 11. Germline CDR1 reads SGHDT; CDR2 reads YYEEEE. CDR3 bases: TGTGCCAGCAGCGGGGTCCACAGGGGACAGGAAGAGACCCAGTACTTC. It yields the protein CASSGVHRGQEETQYF.

This clonotype was recorded a few times. This sequence joins TRBV15 and TRBJ2-7, with D maybe TRBD1 (6 bases). Looked up from germline, CDR1 is LNHNV and CDR2 is YYDKDF (reference sequence). V lost 6 bases to trimming and J lost 1 base, with 7 bases between them. The CDR3 totals 12 residues. For the CDR3, the DNA is TGTGCCACCAGAGGACAGTCCTACGAGCAGTACTTC. It yields the protein CATRGQSYEQYF.

This clonotype came up many times. Sequence at one end of the junction differs from germline and may be a read error. This sequence joins TRBV19 and TRBJ1-5; no firm D call. Germline CDR1 and CDR2: LNHDA and SQIVND (reference sequence). CDR3 size: 13 residues. CDR3 loop: CASTEGGNRPQHF. The DNA for the CDR3 is TGTGCCAGTACCGAGGGAGGGAATCGGCCCCAGCATTTT. Full variable domain (outside the CDR3, taken from reference TRBV19 and TRBJ1-5): DGGITQSPKYLFRKEGQNVTLSCEQNLNHDAMYWYRQDPGQGLRLIYYSQIVNDFQKGDIAEGYSVSREKKESFPLTVTSAQKNPTAFYLCASTEGGNRPQHFGDGTRLSIL.

This clonotype was seen ten or more times. This chain uses TRBV19 with TRBJ1-3; D is possibly TRBD1 (6 bases). V was shortened by 9 bases and J by 6 bases, with 15 bases between the two germline ends. Looked up from germline, CDR1 is LNHDA and CDR2 is SQIVND (reference sequence). This CDR3 comprises 13 residues. Here the CDR3 reads CASRPEGENTIYF. CDR3 DNA: TGTGCCAGCCGACCAGAGGGGGAAAACACCATATATTTT.

This clonotype appeared many times. The CDR3 protein is CSVDSGRGAQHF. CDR3 bases: TGCAGCGTTGATTCCGGGAGAGGAGCCCAGCATTTT. The rearrangement links TRBV29-1 to TRBJ1-5; D is undetermined. The ends were cut back, 3 bases at V and 11 bases at J, with 14 bases in the middle. The CDR3 loop spans 12 amino acids. Germline assignment: CDR1 SQVTM and CDR2 ANQGSEA. Variable domain in full (rest from reference TRBV29-1 and TRBJ1-5): SAVISQKPSRDICQRGTSLTIQCQVDSQVTMMFWYRQQPGQSLTLIATANQGSEATYESGFVIDKFPISRPNLTFSTLTVSNMSPEDSSIYLCSVDSGRGAQHFGDGTRLSIL.

This clonotype was observed a handful of times. This chain joins TRBV30 and TRBJ2-7; unclear D gene. Germline V CDR1 and CDR2: GTSNPN, SVGIG (reference sequence). With 5 bases removed from V and 0 bases from J, the gap between germline ends came to 8 bases. The CDR3 is 12 residues long. CDR3 protein: CAWVDGSYEQYF. As DNA, the CDR3 is TGTGCCTGGGTGGACGGCTCCTACGAGCAGTACTTC. The full variable domain, its missing parts supplied by reference TRBV30 and TRBJ2-7, is SQTIHQWPATLVQPVGSPLSLECTVEGTSNPNLYWYRQAAGRGLQLLFYSVGIGQISSEVPQNLSASRPQDRQFILSSKKLLLSDSGFYLCAWVDGSYEQYFGPGTRLTVT.

This clonotype was found many times. The chain employs TRBV12-5 and TRBJ1-2; D ambiguous. With 0 bases removed from V and 7 bases from J, the gap between germline ends came to 9 bases. This CDR3 is 13 amino acids long. Germline V CDR1 and CDR2: LGHNT, FRNRAP. CDR3 loop: CASGLVGLGGYTF. The CDR3 coding sequence is TGTGCTAGTGGTTTGGTAGGACTCGGTGGCTACACCTTC.

This chain uses TRBV28 with TRBJ1-2; no clear D gene. CDR1 is MDHEN, CDR2 SYDVKM, per germline. This CDR3 region has 14 residues. The germline V and J ends were trimmed by 7 bases and 11 bases, with 23 bases remaining between them. The CDR3 bases are TGTGCCAGCACCGTAAGGAGACTCTGGAGCTTATACACCTTC. This encodes CASTVRRLWSLYTF.

At least ten counts were recorded for this clonotype. The chain recombines TRBV14 with TRBJ2-1; 9 bases line up with TRBD2. The CDR3 runs 17 residues. The V segment lost 0 bases and the J segment 7 bases; nucleotides outside the gene matches: 10. From germline, CDR1 is SGHDN and CDR2 FVKESK. In DNA form, the CDR3 reads TGTGCCAGCAGCCAAGAAGGGGCTAGCGGGATAAAAAATGAGCAGTTCTTC. Its protein product is CASSQEGASGIKNEQFF.

The rearrangement uses TRBV6-1 and TRBJ1-5; no reliable D call. CDR1 and CDR2 (germline): MNHNS, SASEGT. Trimming removed 7 bases at V and 4 bases at J, with 2 bases between. The CDR3 length is 10 residues. This chain's CDR3 is CASNNQPQHF. CDR3 nucleotide sequence: TGTGCCAGCAATAATCAGCCCCAGCATTTT.

This clonotype appeared many times. This sequence joins TRBV7-3 and TRBJ2-2, with no clear D. V was clipped by 3 bases and J by 2 bases, with 7 bases between them. CDR1 and CDR2 (germline): SGHTA, FQGTGA. The CDR3 is 14 residues long. The CDR3 coding sequence is TGTGCCAGCAGCTTTGACGGTAACACCGGGGAGCTGTTTTTT. This codes for CASSFDGNTGELFF.

This clonotype was observed many times. The chain couples TRBV2 to TRBJ1-1; perhaps TRBD1 as D (5 bases). CDR1 and CDR2 (germline): SNHLY, FYNNEI. V lost 9 bases and J lost 7, with 15 bases in between. This CDR3 spans 12 amino acids. CDR3 loop: CARGVGSIEAFF. The CDR3 DNA sequence: TGTGCCAGGGGGGTGGGTAGTATTGAAGCTTTCTTT.

This clonotype was counted ten times or more. This sequence joins TRBV7-2 and TRBJ1-5; 7 bases fit TRBD1. The J segment lost 0 bases and the V segment lost 0 bases, leaving 8 bases of the junction unmatched. CDR3 size: 18 residues. The V gene's germline CDR1 is SGHTA and CDR2 FQGNSA. Written as DNA, the CDR3 is TGTGCCAGCAGCTTAGCGCATCCGGGACAGATTAGCAATCAGCCCCAGCATTTT. It specifies CASSLAHPGQISNQPQHF.

This clonotype was recorded at least ten times. The V and J genes are TRBV6-2 or TRBV6-3 and TRBJ2-7; D assignment may be TRBD1 or TRBD2 (5 bases each). Germline CDR1 MNHEY, CDR2 SVGEGT. CDR3 length: 13 residues. The V gene lost 6 bases and the J gene lost 6 bases, with 15 bases spanning the gap. This CDR3 is CASSKPGQPEQYF. CDR3 bases: TGTGCCAGCAGCAAACCGGGGCAGCCCGAGCAGTACTTC.

The CDR3 DNA is TGTGCCAGCAGTTTGGCCAGGGAGAGATATTTT. It specifies CASSLARERYF. This chain links TRBV28 with TRBJ1-3; D perhaps matches TRBD1 (5 bases). Trimming cost V 3 bases and J 15 bases, with 12 bases left between them. Looked up from germline, CDR1 is MDHEN and CDR2 is SYDVKM. The CDR3 contains 11 residues.

The J gene is TRBJ2-5, the V gene TRBV27; 12 bases align to TRBD1. From germline, CDR1 is MNHEY and CDR2 SMNVEV (reference sequence). CDR3 size: 16 residues. V was clipped by 2 bases and J by 0 bases; unmatched bases: 1. This chain's CDR3 is CASSLGTGGNQETQYF. CDR3 nucleotides: TGTGCCAGCAGTTTAGGGACAGGGGGCAACCAAGAGACCCAGTACTTC.

This clonotype was counted a few times. This rearrangement joins TRBV5-5 to TRBJ1-5, with a tentative D call TRBD1 (5 bases). CDR1 is SGHKS, CDR2 YYEKEE, per germline (reference sequence). The CDR3 loop spans 15 amino acids. The germline V and J ends were trimmed by 4 bases and 3 bases, with 14 bases remaining between them. The CDR3 here is CASSQNAGYNQPQHF. The CDR3 DNA is TGTGCCAGCAGCCAAAATGCAGGGTACAATCAGCCCCAGCATTTT.

This chain connects TRBV7-9 to TRBJ2-7; unclear D gene. Between the trimmed V and J ends, which lost 6 bases and 2 bases, there was a span of 20 bases. The CDR3 has 16 amino acids. Germline CDR1 SEHNR, CDR2 FQNEAQ (reference sequence). This CDR3 reads CASRIGDGRAPYEQYF. CDR3 nucleotide sequence: TGTGCCAGCAGAATAGGCGACGGACGAGCCCCCTACGAGCAGTACTTC.

The gene calls are TRBV4-1 and TRBJ2-7; D gene uncertain. The germline gives CDR1 MGHRA, CDR2 YSYEKL. The V and J ends lost 0 bases and 2 bases respectively, with 11 bases between them. The CDR3 totals 15 residues. The CDR3 here is CASSQDEPTAYEQYF. The CDR3 DNA sequence: TGCGCCAGCAGCCAAGATGAGCCCACAGCCTACGAGCAGTACTTC.

The gene calls are TRBV29-1 and TRBJ2-3; TRBD2 might be the D (5 bases). Trimming pared 6 bases from V and 4 bases from J, leaving 17 bases between. The CDR3 is 14 residues long. Germline loops: CDR1 SQVTM, CDR2 ANQGSEA. CDR3 protein: CSVNAGLGADTQYF. Here the CDR3 DNA reads TGCAGCGTCAACGCCGGCCTCGGGGCAGATACGCAGTATTTT.

This clonotype has a count of ten or more. The CDR3 bases are TGTGCTAGTGGTTCCGACAGACCGGAGACCCAGTACTTC. It specifies CASGSDRPETQYF. This chain links TRBV12-5 with TRBJ2-5; D might be TRBD1 (5 bases). Germline lookup yields CDR1 LGHNT and CDR2 FRNRAP. CDR3 size: 13 residues. V was cut by 4 bases and J by 5 bases, with 11 bases left in between.